This T cell receptor (beta chain) originates from a study of T cell responses to AZD1222 COVID-19 vaccine. General observations from the study: Donors were chiefly white British, with a greater number of females, and clonal diversity was perhaps underestimated. Just 5 or 6 AZD1222 recipients tested seropositive at baseline. As reported, nearly half of all spike-specific TCRs target variant regions that are unmutated.

The table lists this clone with a count of one. Its antigen is unidentified. Sequencing used immunoSEQ multiplex PCR; TCRdb keeps in-frame clones, though not all of them. Of about 130,000 clones listed, less than 90% are singletons. Germline values: CDR1 ENHRY, CDR2 SYGVKD. This CDR3 is 13 amino acids long. Trimming cost V 4 bases and J 3 bases, with 9 bases left between them. This specimen was peripheral blood, taken on day 0 of AZD1222 vaccination. The rearrangement uses TRBV10-3 and TRBJ1-1; D unclear. The sequence came from an adult in good health. The CDR3 nucleotides read TGTGCCATCAGTGCGGGGTGGGACACTGAAGCTTTCTTT. It specifies CAISAGWDTEAFF.